The entry that follows covers one TCR beta chain sequence. This sample stems from a study of blood T cell repertoires in COVID-19. Assay used: immunoSEQ multiplex PCR; TCRdb lists only in-frame clones, some missing. The sample lists nearly 300,000 clones; roughly 88% were seen once. Germline loops: CDR1 SGHTA, CDR2 FQGTGA. The CDR3 is 14 residues long. V was pared by 5 bases and J by 3 bases, with 13 bases between. The J gene is TRBJ1-1, the V gene TRBV7-3; perhaps TRBD1 as D (5 bases). Source material: peripheral blood. The clonotype was recovered from a woman under 40 who had recovered from COVID-19. CDR3 nucleotides: TGTGCCAGCAGCGAAGGAGGGGATCACACTGAAGCTTTCTTT. Protein product: CASSEGGDHTEAFF.